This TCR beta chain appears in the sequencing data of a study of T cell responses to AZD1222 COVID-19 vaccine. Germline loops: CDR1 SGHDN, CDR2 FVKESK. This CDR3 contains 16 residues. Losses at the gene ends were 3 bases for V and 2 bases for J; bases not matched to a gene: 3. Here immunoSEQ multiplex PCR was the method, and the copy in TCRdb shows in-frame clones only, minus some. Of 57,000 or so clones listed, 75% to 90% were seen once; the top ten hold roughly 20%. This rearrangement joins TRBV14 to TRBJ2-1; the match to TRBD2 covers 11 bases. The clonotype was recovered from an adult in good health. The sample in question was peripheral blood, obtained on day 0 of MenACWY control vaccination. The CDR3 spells CASSHPSGRTYNEQFF. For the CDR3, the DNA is TGTGCCAGCAGCCACCCTAGCGGGAGGACCTACAATGAGCAGTTCTTC.